This T cell receptor (beta chain) was sequenced during a study of T cell responses to AZD1222 COVID-19 vaccine. The study, taken as a whole, reports: Breadth and depth of Spike-specific TCRs rose after two AZD1222 doses.

Between the trimmed V and J ends, which lost 2 bases and 0 bases, there was a span of 10 bases. This CDR3 contains 15 residues. CDR1 is KGHSH, CDR2 LQKENI, per germline. Data came from immunoSEQ multiplex PCR; TCRdb stores just in-frame clones and leaves some out. The table includes roughly 140,000 clones, 70% to 90% detected once. A word on this clone: Its antigen is as yet unknown.

The V gene is TRBV18, the J gene TRBJ1-1, with a tentative D call TRBD1 (5 bases). This receptor was obtained from an adult in good health. The sample consisted of peripheral blood, taken on day 0 of AZD1222 vaccination. The CDR3 protein is CASSPTTEMNTEAFF. The CDR3 region has the DNA TGTGCCAGCTCACCAACGACAGAAATGAACACTGAAGCTTTCTTT.